The 15 T cell receptor beta chains listed next were all sequenced from one sample in a study of T-cell reconstitution after alpha-beta-depleted transplantation in children. Unique molecular identifiers tagged the TCRbeta library. TCRdb reprocessed the PCR reads with MiXCR, giving one entry per CDR3 protein. The table includes 200,000 to 250,000 distinct CDR3 sequences, about a tenth detected once. The source material was PBMCs from the stem cell graft donor, sampled from the stem cell graft. The receptor source for this set is a human donor who donated a stem cell graft to a child with acute lymphoblastic leukemia.

There are many counts of this clonotype. The gene calls are TRBV5-1 and TRBJ1-2; no reliable D call. Deletions cut 0 bases from V and 7 bases from J, with 10 bases between. The CDR3 runs 13 residues. Per the germline V gene, CDR1 is SGHRS and CDR2 is YFSETQ. CDR3 protein: CASSLDPDRGYTF. In DNA, the CDR3 is TGCGCCAGCAGCTTGGATCCAGACCGTGGCTACACCTTC. Using reference TRBV5-1 and TRBJ1-2 for the parts outside the CDR3, the full variable domain is KAGVTQTPRYLIKTRGQQVTLSCSPISGHRSVSWYQQTPGQGLQFLFEYFSETQRNKGNFPGRFSGRQFSNSRSEMNVSTLELGDSALYLCASSLDPDRGYTFGSGTRLTVV.

This clonotype came up a few times. The rearrangement uses TRBV12-3 or TRBV12-4 and TRBJ1-5; D ambiguous. The germline V and J ends were trimmed by 3 bases and 3 bases, with 9 bases remaining between them. CDR3 size: 14 residues. CDR3 coding DNA: TGTGCCAGCAGTTTGAGACTAGTCAATCAGCCCCAGCATTTT. Amino acid sequence: CASSLRLVNQPQHF.

Many counts were recorded for this clonotype. This chain connects TRBV5-6 to TRBJ2-1, with 7 bases aligning to TRBD1. There are 15 residues in the CDR3. Germline values: CDR1 SGHDT, CDR2 YYEEEE. J lost 4 bases, V lost 4 bases, and 8 bases had no gene match. The CDR3 loop reads CASSPLRDRYNEQFF. CDR3 DNA: TGTGCCAGCAGCCCCCTCCGGGACAGATACAATGAGCAGTTCTTC. Full variable domain (rest looked up from reference TRBV5-6 and TRBJ2-1): DAGVTQSPTHLIKTRGQQVTLRCSPKSGHDTVSWYQQALGQGPQFIFQYYEEEERQRGNFPDRFSGHQFPNYSSELNVNALLLGDSALYLCASSPLRDRYNEQFFGPGTRLTVL.

This clonotype came up many times. The chain has TRBV27 and TRBJ2-1; 9 bases agree with TRBD1. CDR1 and CDR2 from the germline V gene are MNHEY and SMNVEV (reference sequence). The length of the CDR3 is 16 residues. The V and J ends lost 4 bases and 6 bases, in that order; junction bases with no gene match: 10. The DNA for the CDR3 is TGTGCCAGCAGTTCGGTGACCGGGACAGGGCCCAATGAGCAGTTCTTC. It codes for CASSSVTGTGPNEQFF.

This clonotype has more than one count but fewer than ten. This sequence joins TRBV12-3 or TRBV12-4 and TRBJ1-2; a weak D match, TRBD1 (5 bases). There are 13 residues in the CDR3. The germline V and J ends were trimmed by 3 bases and 10 bases, with 15 bases remaining between them. The chain's CDR3 is CASSFRDGGIYTF. In DNA, the CDR3 is TGTGCCAGCAGTTTCCGGGACGGAGGAATCTACACCTTC.

The chain has TRBV20-1 and TRBJ1-5; tentative D call: TRBD1 (6 bases). CDR1 is DFQATT and CDR2 is SNEGSKA in the germline V gene (reference sequence). This CDR3 comprises 14 residues. Trimming took 2 bases from V and 4 from J, leaving 12 bases between them. The CDR3 is CSARSRGGNQPQHF. The CDR3 DNA follows: TGCAGTGCTAGATCCAGGGGAGGGAATCAGCCCCAGCATTTT.

This chain connects TRBV20-1 to TRBJ1-3; 12 bases map to TRBD1. V lost 6 bases and J lost 3; bases outside the gene matches: 12. The germline V gene has CDR1 DFQATT and CDR2 SNEGSKA (reference sequence). This CDR3 comprises 17 residues. CDR3 coding DNA: TGCAGTGCCGACGCCGGGACAGGGGGCTCACTTGGAAACACCATATATTTT. Its protein product is CSADAGTGGSLGNTIYF.

Only a few counts were recorded for this clonotype. V is TRBV14 and J is TRBJ1-4; TRBD1 matches 8 bases. Germline-derived CDR1 and CDR2 are SGHDN and FVKESK. CDR3 size: 13 residues. Trimming at V came to 2 bases and at J to 10 bases, leaving 3 bases not matched to a gene. CDR3 coding DNA: TGTGCCAGCAGCCAATACAGGGGGGCAAAACTGTTTTTT. This translates into CASSQYRGAKLFF.

This clonotype was recorded many times. The V and J genes are TRBV5-6 and TRBJ1-2; possible D gene TRBD1, 5 bases. The V end lost 5 bases, the J end lost 5 bases, and 13 bases lay between the germline ends. The CDR3 totals 13 residues. From germline, CDR1 is SGHDT and CDR2 YYEEEE. CDR3 sequence (DNA): TGTGCCAGCAGACTCGGGGGTCCGTATGGCTACACCTTC. Translating it yields CASRLGGPYGYTF.

Only a few counts were recorded for this clonotype. The chain combines TRBV4-2 with TRBJ1-1, with D possibly matching TRBD1 (5 bases). CDR1 and CDR2 (germline): LGHNA, YNFKEQ. Trimming shortened V by 6 bases and J by 0 bases, and 26 bases separated the two germline ends. The CDR3 totals 19 residues. DNA for the CDR3: TGTGCCAGCAGACGAATAACAGGCGCGGGCGCTATACTGAACACTGAAGCTTTCTTT. It specifies CASRRITGAGAILNTEAFF.

The V and J genes are TRBV6-4 and TRBJ2-3, with 11 bases lining up with TRBD1. The V segment lost 6 bases and the J segment 5 bases; nucleotides outside the gene matches: 7. The germline gives CDR1 MRHNA, CDR2 SNTAGT. The CDR3 extends over 15 amino acids. CDR3 region: CASSEGQGVGDTQYF. In DNA, the CDR3 is TGTGCCAGCAGCGAGGGACAGGGGGTAGGAGATACGCAGTATTTT.

The chain recombines TRBV5-1 with TRBJ1-1; D uncertain. The CDR3 has 13 residues. V gave up 3 bases and J gave up 5 bases, with 11 bases separating them. From germline, CDR1 is SGHRS and CDR2 YFSETQ. CDR3 protein: CASSWGKATEAFF. CDR3 coding DNA: TGCGCCAGCAGCTGGGGTAAGGCAACTGAAGCTTTCTTT.

The CDR3 sequence: CASSLLPGPTQYF. The DNA for the CDR3 is TGTGCCAGCAGTTTGCTCCCGGGTCCTACGCAGTATTTT. The V and J genes are TRBV28 and TRBJ2-3, with D hard to call. In germline, CDR1 is MDHEN, CDR2 SYDVKM. This CDR3 has 13 amino acids. Trimming stripped 3 bases from V and 8 bases from J, with 12 bases between.

This chain links TRBV5-6 with TRBJ1-2; D remains unclear. V was cut by 2 bases and J by 5 bases, with 4 bases left in between. Germline lookup yields CDR1 SGHDT and CDR2 YYEEEE. CDR3 size: 11 residues. CDR3 DNA sequence: TGTGCCAGCAGCTTCCAGTATGGCTACACCTTC. Protein: CASSFQYGYTF. Using reference TRBV5-6 and TRBJ1-2 for the parts outside the CDR3, the full variable domain is DAGVTQSPTHLIKTRGQQVTLRCSPKSGHDTVSWYQQALGQGPQFIFQYYEEEERQRGNFPDRFSGHQFPNYSSELNVNALLLGDSALYLCASSFQYGYTFGSGTRLTVV.

This clonotype was seen repeatedly, ten times or more. The chain links TRBV11-1 to TRBJ2-7, with TRBD2 matching over 7 bases. Germline lookup yields CDR1 SGHAT and CDR2 FQDESV (reference sequence). V lost 3 bases and J lost 3; bases outside the gene matches: 8. The CDR3 totals 15 residues. The CDR3 region has the DNA TGTGCCAGCAGCTTTGGGGGGGGAGGAGACTACGAGCAGTACTTC. It is translated as CASSFGGGGDYEQYF.